Shown below are 8 T cell receptor beta chains from a single sample sequenced in a study of post-analysis software for immune sequencing data. Unique molecular identifiers were present in the TCR beta cDNA libraries. TCRdb called the PCR reads again in MiXCR, with one record for every CDR3 protein. The table shows about 760,000 distinct CDR3 sequences, with roughly 30% occurring only once. General study findings and limits: TRBV5-6, TRBV5-1 and TRBV20-1 were among roughly 5 TRBV segments more frequent in patients than controls.

Antigen specificity for these receptors is unknown. Sample: blood. Source of these receptors: a girl under 18 with multiple sclerosis.

This clonotype was detected a few times. This chain uses TRBV11-2 with TRBJ2-7, with D possibly TRBD2 on 6 matching bases. CDR3 size: 14 residues. Germline assignment: CDR1 SGHAT and CDR2 FQNNGV. V was shortened by 6 bases and J by 3 bases, with 15 bases between the two germline ends. The CDR3 protein is CASRHAGRNYEQYF. The CDR3 region has the DNA TGTGCCAGCAGACACGCGGGGCGTAACTACGAGCAGTACTTC.

This clonotype has only a few counts. This chain uses TRBV5-1 with TRBJ2-7; a possible D gene is TRBD1 (5 bases). The J call may be mistaken, given a closer DNA end match to TRBJ2-5. Germline assignment: CDR1 SGHRS and CDR2 YFSETQ. CDR3 length: 17 residues. The CDR3 protein is CASNRQGAIGDGETQYF. The DNA of the CDR3 is TGCGCCAGCAACCGTCAGGGCGCCATAGGGGATGGAGAGACCCAGTACTTC.

V gene TRBV5-1 combines with J gene TRBJ1-1; 8 bases match TRBD1. V shed 4 bases, J shed 5 bases, and the junction held 13 bases outside the gene matches. Germline-derived CDR1 and CDR2 are SGHRS and YFSETQ. The CDR3 sequence is 16 residues long. The CDR3 sequence is CASSVSLGQGWTEAFF. The CDR3, as DNA: TGCGCCAGCAGCGTATCTCTCGGACAGGGCTGGACTGAAGCTTTCTTT.

Concerning this clonotype itself: A read error may be the cause here, since a much bigger clone is one base away. The chain employs TRBV20-1 and TRBJ2-1; 8 bases agree with TRBD2. The DNA end is more similar to TRBJ2-7, so the J call may be wrong. CDR1 and CDR2 from the germline V gene are DFQATT and SNEGSKA (reference sequence). The CDR3 loop spans 16 amino acids. The CDR3 region is CSAPEPGGPSYNEQYF. CDR3 sequence (DNA): TGCAGCGCCCCGGAGCCGGGGGGGCCATCCTACAATGAGCAGTACTTC.

The table lists this clonotype with a few counts. V usage is TRBV6-6 and J usage is TRBJ1-1, with 7 bases identical to TRBD1. The CDR3 covers 14 residues. J lost 6 bases, V lost 2 bases, and 6 bases had no gene match. Germline lookup yields CDR1 MNHNY and CDR2 SVGAGI (reference sequence). CDR3 coding DNA: TGTGCCAGCAGTTACCAGGGGGTGGTTGCTGAAGCTTTCTTT. It is translated as CASSYQGVVAEAFF.

This clonotype has a single count. The genes are TRBV11-2 and TRBJ1-1; the match to TRBD1 covers 7 bases. The CDR3 runs to 12 residues. From germline, CDR1 is SGHAT and CDR2 FQNNGV. The V gene end was trimmed by 6 bases and the J gene end by 3 bases; junction bases not matched to a gene: 1. This CDR3 reads CASRRGHTEAFF. The CDR3 DNA follows: TGTGCCAGCAGGAGGGGGCACACTGAAGCTTTCTTT.

This clonotype was counted between two and nine times. The chain is built from TRBV21-1 and TRBJ2-3; TRBD2 was called by the table and not checked on the DNA. TRBV21-1 represents a pseudogene. The CDR3 runs 17 residues. CDR3 loop: CASSRGISGGLRDTQYF. DNA for the CDR3: TGTGCCAGCAGCAGGGGAATCAGCGGGGGTCTCCGAGATACGCAGTATTTT.

J is TRBJ2-5 and V is TRBV7-2; TRBD1 matches 8 bases. Trimming took 3 bases from V and 5 from J; bases not matched to a gene: 11. The CDR3 runs 16 residues. Germline V gene data show CDR1 as SGHTA and CDR2 as FQGNSA. The CDR3 spells CASSFETGQGGETQYF. The CDR3 bases are TGTGCCAGCAGCTTTGAGACCGGACAGGGTGGGGAGACCCAGTACTTC.